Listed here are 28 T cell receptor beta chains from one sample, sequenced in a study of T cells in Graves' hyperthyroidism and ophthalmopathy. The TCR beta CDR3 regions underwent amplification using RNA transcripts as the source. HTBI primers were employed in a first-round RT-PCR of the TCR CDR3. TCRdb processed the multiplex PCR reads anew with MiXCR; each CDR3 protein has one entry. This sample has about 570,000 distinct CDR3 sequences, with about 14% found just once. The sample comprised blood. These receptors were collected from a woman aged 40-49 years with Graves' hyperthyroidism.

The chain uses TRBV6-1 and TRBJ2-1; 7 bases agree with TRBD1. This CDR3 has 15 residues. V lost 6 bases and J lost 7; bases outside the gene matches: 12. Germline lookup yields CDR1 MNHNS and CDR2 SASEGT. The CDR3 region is CASSRRQGGANEQFF. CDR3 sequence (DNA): TGTGCCAGCAGCCGAAGACAGGGTGGAGCAAATGAGCAGTTCTTC.

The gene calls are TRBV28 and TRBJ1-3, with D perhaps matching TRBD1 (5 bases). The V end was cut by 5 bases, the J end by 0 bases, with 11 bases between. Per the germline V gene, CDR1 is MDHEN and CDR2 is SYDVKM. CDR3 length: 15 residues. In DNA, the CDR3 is TGTGCCAGCAGTGACGGACAAATCTCTGGAAACACCATATATTTT. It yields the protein CASSDGQISGNTIYF. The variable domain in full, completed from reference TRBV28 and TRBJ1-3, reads DVKVTQSSRYLVKRTGEKVFLECVQDMDHENMFWYRQDPGLGLRLIYFSYDVKMKEKGDIPEGYSVSREKKERFSLILESASTNQTSMYLCASSDGQISGNTIYFGEGSWLTVV.

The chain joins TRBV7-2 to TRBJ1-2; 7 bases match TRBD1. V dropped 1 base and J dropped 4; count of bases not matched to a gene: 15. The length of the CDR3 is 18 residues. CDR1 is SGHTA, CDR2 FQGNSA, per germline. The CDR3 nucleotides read TGTGCCAGCAGCTTAGTGGCCCGGGACAGACTTGAATTCTATGGCTACACCTTC. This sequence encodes CASSLVARDRLEFYGYTF.

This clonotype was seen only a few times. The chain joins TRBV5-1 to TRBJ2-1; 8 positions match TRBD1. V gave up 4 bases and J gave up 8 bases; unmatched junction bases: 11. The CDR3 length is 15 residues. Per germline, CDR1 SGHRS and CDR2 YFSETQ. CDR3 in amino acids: CASSPRTGTNHEQFF. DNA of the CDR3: TGCGCCAGCAGCCCTAGGACAGGGACGAACCATGAGCAGTTCTTC.

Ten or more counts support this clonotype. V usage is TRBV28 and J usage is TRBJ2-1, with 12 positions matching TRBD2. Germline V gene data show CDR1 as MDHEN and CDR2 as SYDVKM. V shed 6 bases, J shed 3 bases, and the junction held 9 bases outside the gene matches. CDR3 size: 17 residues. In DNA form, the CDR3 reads TGTGCCAGCAGAGGACTAGCGGGAAGCCAAATCTACAATGAGCAGTTCTTC. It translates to CASRGLAGSQIYNEQFF.

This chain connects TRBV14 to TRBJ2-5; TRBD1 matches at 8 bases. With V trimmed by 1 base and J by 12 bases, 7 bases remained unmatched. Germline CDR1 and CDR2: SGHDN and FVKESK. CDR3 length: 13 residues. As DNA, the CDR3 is TGTGCCAGCAGCCAAGGGAGGACAGGGACGAAGTACTTC. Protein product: CASSQGRTGTKYF. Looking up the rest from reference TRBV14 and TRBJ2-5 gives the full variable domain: EAGVTQFPSHSVIEKGQTVTLRCDPISGHDNLYWYRRVMGKEIKFLLHFVKESKQDESGMPNNRFLAERTGGTYSTLKVQPAELEDSGVYFCASSQGRTGTKYFGPGTRLLVL.

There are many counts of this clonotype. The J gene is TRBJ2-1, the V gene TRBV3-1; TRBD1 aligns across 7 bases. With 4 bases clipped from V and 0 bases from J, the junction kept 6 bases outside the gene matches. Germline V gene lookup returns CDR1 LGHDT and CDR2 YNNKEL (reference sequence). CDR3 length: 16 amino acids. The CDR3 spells CASSRTDRVSYNEQFF. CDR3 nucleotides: TGTGCCAGCAGCCGAACCGACAGGGTCTCCTACAATGAGCAGTTCTTC.

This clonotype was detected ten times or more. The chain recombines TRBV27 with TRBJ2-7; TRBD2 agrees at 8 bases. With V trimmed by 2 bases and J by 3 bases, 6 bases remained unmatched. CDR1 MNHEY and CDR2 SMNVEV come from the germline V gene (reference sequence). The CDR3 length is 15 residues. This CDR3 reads CASSLIRTSGYEQYF. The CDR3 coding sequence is TGTGCCAGCAGTTTAATCCGTACTAGCGGCTACGAGCAGTACTTC.

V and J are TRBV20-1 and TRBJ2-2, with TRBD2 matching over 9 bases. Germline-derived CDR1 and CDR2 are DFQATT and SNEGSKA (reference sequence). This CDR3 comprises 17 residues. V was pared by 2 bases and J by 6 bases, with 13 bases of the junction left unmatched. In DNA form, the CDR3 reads TGCAGTGCTAGAAAACCCCGGACTAGCGTTTATGCCGGGGAGCTGTTTTTT. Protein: CSARKPRTSVYAGELFF.

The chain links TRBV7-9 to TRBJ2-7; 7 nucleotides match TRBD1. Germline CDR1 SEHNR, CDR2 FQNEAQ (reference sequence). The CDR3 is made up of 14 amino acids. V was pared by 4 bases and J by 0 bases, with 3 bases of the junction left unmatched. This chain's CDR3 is CASSWDRYSYEQYF. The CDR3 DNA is TGTGCCAGCAGCTGGGACAGATACTCCTACGAGCAGTACTTC.

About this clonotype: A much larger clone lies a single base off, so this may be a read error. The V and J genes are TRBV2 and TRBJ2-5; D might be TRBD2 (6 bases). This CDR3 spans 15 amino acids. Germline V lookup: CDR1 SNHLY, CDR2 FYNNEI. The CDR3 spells CAGSVREAGGETQYF. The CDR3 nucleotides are TGTGCCGGCAGTGTGAGGGAGGCAGGCGGGGAGACCCAGTACTTC. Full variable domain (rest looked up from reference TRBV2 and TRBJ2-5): EPEVTQTPSHQVTQMGQEVILRCVPISNHLYFYWYRQILGQKVEFLVSFYNNEISEKSEIFDDQFSVERPDGSNFTLKIRSTKLEDSAMYFCAGSVREAGGETQYFGPGTRLLVL.

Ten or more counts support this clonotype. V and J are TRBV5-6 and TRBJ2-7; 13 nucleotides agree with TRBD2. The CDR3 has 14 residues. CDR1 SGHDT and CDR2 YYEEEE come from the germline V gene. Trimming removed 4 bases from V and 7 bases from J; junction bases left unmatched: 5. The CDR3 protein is CASSNPGLAGEQYF. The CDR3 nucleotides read TGTGCCAGCAGCAACCCGGGACTAGCGGGAGAGCAGTACTTC.

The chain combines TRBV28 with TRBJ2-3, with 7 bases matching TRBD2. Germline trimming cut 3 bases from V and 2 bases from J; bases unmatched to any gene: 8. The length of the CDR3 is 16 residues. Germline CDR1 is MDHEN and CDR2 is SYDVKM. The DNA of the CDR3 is TGTGCCAGCAGTTTGCCTAGCGGAGTCCCCACAGATACGCAGTATTTT. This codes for CASSLPSGVPTDTQYF.

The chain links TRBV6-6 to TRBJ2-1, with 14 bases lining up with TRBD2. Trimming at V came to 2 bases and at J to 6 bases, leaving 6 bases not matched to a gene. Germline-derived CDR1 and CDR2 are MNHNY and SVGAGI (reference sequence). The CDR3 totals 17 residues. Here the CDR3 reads CASSYMVTSGRGNEQFF. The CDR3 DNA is TGTGCCAGCAGTTACATGGTGACTAGCGGGAGGGGCAATGAGCAGTTCTTC.

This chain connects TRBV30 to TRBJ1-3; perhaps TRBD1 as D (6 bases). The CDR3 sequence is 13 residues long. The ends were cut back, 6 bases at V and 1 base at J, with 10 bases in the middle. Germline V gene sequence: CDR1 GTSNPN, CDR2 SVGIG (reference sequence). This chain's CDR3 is CACIQGSGNTIYF. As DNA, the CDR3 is TGTGCCTGTATACAGGGTTCTGGAAACACCATATATTTT. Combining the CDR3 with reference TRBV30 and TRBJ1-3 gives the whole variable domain SQTIHQWPATLVQPVGSPLSLECTVEGTSNPNLYWYRQAAGRGLQLLFYSVGIGQISSEVPQNLSASRPQDRQFILSSKKLLLSDSGFYLCACIQGSGNTIYFGEGSWLTVV.

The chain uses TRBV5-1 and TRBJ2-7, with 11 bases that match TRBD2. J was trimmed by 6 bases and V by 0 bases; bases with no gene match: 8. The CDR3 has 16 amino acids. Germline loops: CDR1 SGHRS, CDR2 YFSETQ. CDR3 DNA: TGCGCCAGCAGCTTGGTTGGGACTAGCGGAAAGGGCGAGCAGTACTTC. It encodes CASSLVGTSGKGEQYF.

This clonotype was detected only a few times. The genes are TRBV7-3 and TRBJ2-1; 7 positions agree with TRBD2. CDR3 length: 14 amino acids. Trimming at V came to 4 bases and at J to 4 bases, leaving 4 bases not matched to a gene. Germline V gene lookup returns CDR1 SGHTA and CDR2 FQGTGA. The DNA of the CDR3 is TGTGCCAGCAGCTCTTCGGGACTATACAATGAGCAGTTCTTC. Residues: CASSSSGLYNEQFF.

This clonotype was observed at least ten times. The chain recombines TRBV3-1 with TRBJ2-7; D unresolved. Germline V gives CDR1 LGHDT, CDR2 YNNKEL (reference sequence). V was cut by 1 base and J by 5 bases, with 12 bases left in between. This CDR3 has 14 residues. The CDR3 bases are TGTGCCAGCAGCCAAGCCTTGGCGGTCCACGAGCAGTACTTC. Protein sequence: CASSQALAVHEQYF.

The DNA of the CDR3 is TGCAGTGCTAGAGTGCAAGCTGTAAATTCTCTGGGTCGCACAGATACGCAGTATTTT. Translated, it gives CSARVQAVNSLGRTDTQYF. The chain carries TRBV20-1 and TRBJ2-3; D is uncertain. This CDR3 contains 19 residues. Between the trimmed V and J ends, which lost 1 base and 1 base, there was a span of 24 bases. Germline values: CDR1 DFQATT, CDR2 SNEGSKA (reference sequence).

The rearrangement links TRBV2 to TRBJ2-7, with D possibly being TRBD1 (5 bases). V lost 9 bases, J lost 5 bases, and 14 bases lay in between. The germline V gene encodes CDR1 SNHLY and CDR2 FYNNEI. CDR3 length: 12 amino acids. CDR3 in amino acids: CASMTERDEQYF. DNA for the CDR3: TGTGCCAGTATGACAGAAAGGGACGAGCAGTACTTC.

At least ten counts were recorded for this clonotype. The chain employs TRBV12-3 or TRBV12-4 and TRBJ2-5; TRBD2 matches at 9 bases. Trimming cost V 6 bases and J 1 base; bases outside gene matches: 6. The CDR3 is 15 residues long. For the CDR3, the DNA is TGTGCCAGCAGAGCTGGGACTAGCACCCAAGAGACCCAGTACTTC. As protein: CASRAGTSTQETQYF.

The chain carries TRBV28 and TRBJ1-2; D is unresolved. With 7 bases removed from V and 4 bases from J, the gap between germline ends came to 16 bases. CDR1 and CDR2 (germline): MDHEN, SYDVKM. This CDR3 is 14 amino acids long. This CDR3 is CASNLEEAAYGYTF. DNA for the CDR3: TGTGCCAGCAATCTCGAGGAGGCGGCCTATGGCTACACCTTC.

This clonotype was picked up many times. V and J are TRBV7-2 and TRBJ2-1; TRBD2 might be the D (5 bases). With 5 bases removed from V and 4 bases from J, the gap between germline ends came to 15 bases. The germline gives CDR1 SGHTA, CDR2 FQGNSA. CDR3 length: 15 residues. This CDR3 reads CASSETSSIYNEQFF. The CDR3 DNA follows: TGTGCCAGCAGCGAGACCTCTAGCATATACAATGAGCAGTTCTTC.

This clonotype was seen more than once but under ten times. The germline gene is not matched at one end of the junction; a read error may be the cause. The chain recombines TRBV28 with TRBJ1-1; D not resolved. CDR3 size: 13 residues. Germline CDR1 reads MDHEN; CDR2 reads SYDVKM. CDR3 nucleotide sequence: TGTGCCAGCAGGGTTAACATGAACACTGTAGCTTTCTTT. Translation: CASRVNMNTVAFF. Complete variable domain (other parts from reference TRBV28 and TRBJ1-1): DVKVTQSSRYLVKRTGEKVFLECVQDMDHENMFWYRQDPGLGLRLIYFSYDVKMKEKGDIPEGYSVSREKKERFSLILESASTNQTSMYLCASRVNMNTVAFFGQGTRLTVV.

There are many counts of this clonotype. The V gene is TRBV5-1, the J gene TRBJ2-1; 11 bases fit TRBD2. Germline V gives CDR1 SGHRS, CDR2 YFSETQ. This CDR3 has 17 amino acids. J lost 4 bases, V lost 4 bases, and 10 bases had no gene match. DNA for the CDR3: TGCGCCAGCAGCAAGGGGACTAGCGGCTATCTATACAATGAGCAGTTCTTC. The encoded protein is CASSKGTSGYLYNEQFF.

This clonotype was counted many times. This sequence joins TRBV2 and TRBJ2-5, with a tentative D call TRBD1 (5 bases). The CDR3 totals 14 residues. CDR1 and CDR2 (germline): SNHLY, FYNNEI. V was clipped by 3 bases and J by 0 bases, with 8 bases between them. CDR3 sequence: CASSDDRYQETQYF. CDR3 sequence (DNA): TGTGCCAGCAGTGACGACAGATACCAAGAGACCCAGTACTTC.

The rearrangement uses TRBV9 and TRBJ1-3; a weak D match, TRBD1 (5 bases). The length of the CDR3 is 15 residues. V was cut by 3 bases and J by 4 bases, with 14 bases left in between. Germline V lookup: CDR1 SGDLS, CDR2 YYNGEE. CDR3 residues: CASSGSPTVGNTIYF. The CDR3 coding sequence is TGTGCCAGCAGCGGGTCTCCGACAGTGGGAAACACCATATATTTT. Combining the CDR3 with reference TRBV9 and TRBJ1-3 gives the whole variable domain DSGVTQTPKHLITATGQRVTLRCSPRSGDLSVYWYQQSLDQGLQFLIQYYNGEERAKGNILERFSAQQFPDLHSELNLSSLELGDSALYFCASSGSPTVGNTIYFGEGSWLTVV.

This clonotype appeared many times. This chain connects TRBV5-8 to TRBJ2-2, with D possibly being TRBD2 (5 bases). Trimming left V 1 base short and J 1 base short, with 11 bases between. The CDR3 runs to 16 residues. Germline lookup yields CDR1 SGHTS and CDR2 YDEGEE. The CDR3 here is CASSLNPSRNTGELFF. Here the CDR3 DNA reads TGTGCCAGCAGCTTGAATCCTAGCAGGAACACCGGGGAGCTGTTTTTT.